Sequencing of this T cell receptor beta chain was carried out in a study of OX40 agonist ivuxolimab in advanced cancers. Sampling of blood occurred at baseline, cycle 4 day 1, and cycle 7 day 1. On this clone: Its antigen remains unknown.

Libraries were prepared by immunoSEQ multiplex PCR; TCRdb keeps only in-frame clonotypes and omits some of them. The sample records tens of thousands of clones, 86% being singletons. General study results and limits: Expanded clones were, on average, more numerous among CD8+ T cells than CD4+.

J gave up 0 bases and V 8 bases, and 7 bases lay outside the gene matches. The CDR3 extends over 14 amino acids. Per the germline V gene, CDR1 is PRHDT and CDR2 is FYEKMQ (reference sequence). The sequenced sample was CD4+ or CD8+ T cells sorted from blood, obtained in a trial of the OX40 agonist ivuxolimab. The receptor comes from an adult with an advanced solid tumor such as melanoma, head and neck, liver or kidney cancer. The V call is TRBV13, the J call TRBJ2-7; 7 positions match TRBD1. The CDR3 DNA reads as TGTGCCAGCGGCGAGGGGGACAGCTCCTACGAGCAGTACTTC. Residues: CASGEGDSSYEQYF.